In this sample, the clone carrying this TCR beta chain turned up a few times. Antigen specificity is unknown. J lost 2 bases, V lost 1 base, and 2 bases had no gene match. Germline CDR1 MNHEY, CDR2 SVGAGI. The CDR3 has 15 amino acids. The source of the sample is a study of blood T cells in healthy people across ages. Study results and limitations: Across the age range, TCR beta diversity per million T cells fell in a roughly linear way. Diversity figures based on one million T cells were deemed too low.

The donors, healthy Caucasians from Russia, were aged 6 to 90. The second PCR ran roughly 7 to 11 cycles with a sample-barcoded 5' primer and J-beta primers. All cDNA molecules were each tagged by a template-switch adaptor with 12 random nucleotides. A single record per CDR3 protein comes from TCRdb applying MiXCR to the 5' RACE reads. Of 500,000 to 650,000 distinct CDR3 sequences detected, over 25% appear once; the ten largest clones hold 3% to 4.5%. This same sample was also part of a study on T cells of mothers and their children.

Sequences were obtained from blood. This sequence originates from a boy aged 2 to 9 in good health. The V and J genes are TRBV6-5 and TRBJ2-5, with TRBD1 identical over 9 bases. CDR3 sequence reads: CASSYFGQGQETQYF. DNA for the CDR3: TGTGCCAGCAGTTACTTCGGACAGGGGCAAGAGACCCAGTACTTC.